This T cell receptor beta chain was identified in a study of beta chain features in type 1 diabetes. Study overall: The study examined about 100 million sorted cells across all samples. Study-level findings and limits: Moderate yet significant TCRB CDR3 shortening was seen in Type 1 diabetes patients in all four CD4+ subsets. These data did not resolve whether HLA type affects TCRB rearrangement.

The whole isolated RNA underwent reverse transcription, so sequencing captured expressed TCRB transcripts. TCRdb keeps only in-frame clones here, not all; method: immunoSEQ multiplex PCR. The sample yields around 140,000 clones, approximately 9% seen once. As to this clone: Its antigen is undetermined.

The sequenced sample was central memory CD4+ T cells from blood. The clonotype comes from a young man with type 1 diabetes.

CDR3 DNA sequence: TGCAGCGTTGACCGGAGCTCCTACAATGAGCAGTTCTTC. The encoded protein is CSVDRSSYNEQFF. The chain employs TRBV29-1 and TRBJ2-1; no clear D gene. Per the germline V gene, CDR1 is SQVTM and CDR2 is ANQGSEA. CDR3 length: 13 residues. The germline V and J ends were trimmed by 3 bases and 0 bases, with 6 bases remaining between them.